The 4 T cell receptor beta chains given below trace back to one sample, sequenced in a study of patients and donors after allogeneic stem cell transplantation. TCRdb recomputed calls from the RT-PCR reads with MiXCR, one row per CDR3 protein. The data show about a million distinct CDR3 sequences, roughly 18% seen once. Sequencing was carried out using blood, either unsorted or a sorted T cell fraction (not recorded which). The receptors originated from a human donor who was either an allogeneic HSCT recipient or a stem cell or donor lymphocyte infusion donor (not recorded which). It is not recorded whose cells these are; they may come from a transplant donor.

This chain uses TRBV5-6 with TRBJ2-3; D may be TRBD1 (5 bases). CDR1 is SGHDT and CDR2 is YYEEEE in the germline V gene. V was trimmed by 4 bases and J by 4 bases, leaving 10 bases between them. This CDR3 region has 13 residues. CDR3 sequence (DNA): TGTGCCAGCAGCCCAGGGATCCCAGATACGCAGTATTTT. Its translation is CASSPGIPDTQYF.

This sequence joins TRBV20-1 and TRBJ2-3; D remains ambiguous. CDR3 length: 15 amino acids. Germline CDR1 and CDR2: DFQATT and SNEGSKA (reference sequence). V shed 0 bases and J shed 0 bases, with 10 bases lying between them. The CDR3 protein is CSARDLAKSTDTQYF. CDR3 DNA sequence: TGCAGTGCTAGAGATCTCGCGAAGAGCACAGATACGCAGTATTTT.

The chain joins TRBV29-1 to TRBJ1-2; the match to TRBD1 covers 9 bases. From germline, CDR1 is SQVTM and CDR2 ANQGSEA. V shed 7 bases, J shed 8 bases, and the junction held 20 bases outside the gene matches. The CDR3 extends over 16 amino acids. CDR3 sequence: CSARVGDRARVEGYTF. The CDR3 coding sequence is TGCAGCGCCAGGGTGGGGGACAGGGCCCGAGTTGAAGGCTACACCTTC.

This clonotype occurred a few times. The rearrangement links TRBV2 to TRBJ2-5; TRBD2 matches at 10 bases. The ends lost 4 bases at V and 2 bases at J; junction bases unmatched: 10. Germline CDR1 SNHLY, CDR2 FYNNEI. The CDR3 sequence is 17 residues long. In DNA, the CDR3 is TGTGCCAGCAGTGCCCCTAGCGGGGGCCGAAATCAAGAGACCCAGTACTTC. This translates into CASSAPSGGRNQETQYF.